This T cell receptor (beta chain) was captured by sequencing in a study of blood T cell repertoires in COVID-19. Turning to the study itself: Specimens from acute and convalescent COVID-19 originated in the United States, Italy and Spain. In each case, the material was cDNA or gDNA derived from T cells, B-cell-depleted T cells, or PBMCs.

The CDR3 runs to 15 residues. V dropped 5 bases and J dropped 3 bases, with 14 bases sitting between them. CDR1 SGHAT and CDR2 FQNNGV come from the germline V gene. Assay used: immunoSEQ multiplex PCR; TCRdb lists only in-frame clones, some missing. The table lists 210,000 or so clones, nearly 90% of them singletons, with about 12% in the top ten. Material: peripheral blood. The chain is built from TRBV11-2 and TRBJ1-5; D might be TRBD1 (5 bases). The receptor's source is a woman between 18 and 29 years old who had recovered from COVID-19. The CDR3, as DNA: TGTGCCAGCAGCCAAGGCGCCAGGGACAATCAGCCCCAGCATTTT. Translated: CASSQGARDNQPQHF.